Following are 22 T cell receptor beta chains from one sample sequenced in a study of response to subunit inactivated influenza vaccine. TCRdb ran MiXCR on the RT-PCR reads and lists one entry per CDR3 protein. The sample has some 150,000 distinct CDR3 sequences; more than 10% are singletons. These data were likewise used in another study, on T cells expressing NK-cell markers. That paper states: The authors made TCR beta cDNA libraries by 5'RACE template switching. This switching added a universal primer site and UMIs.

Sequenced here: CD8+ T cells sorted from PBMCs, sampled approximately 12 days after vaccination. These receptors were taken from a man aged 50 to 59 who received an inactivated influenza vaccine.

V is TRBV4-2 and J is TRBJ2-7; possibly TRBD1 for D (6 bases). CDR1 is LGHNA, CDR2 YNFKEQ, per germline. The CDR3 totals 15 residues. Deletions cut 0 bases from V and 3 bases from J, with 12 bases between. CDR3 loop: CASSQEQGSIYEQYF. The CDR3, as DNA: TGTGCCAGCAGCCAAGAGCAGGGGTCGATCTACGAGCAGTACTTC.

The chain combines TRBV7-9 with TRBJ2-7, with D possibly matching TRBD2 (5 bases). The CDR3 sequence is 13 residues long. V lost 1 base, J lost 6 bases, and 10 bases lay in between. CDR1 SEHNR and CDR2 FQNEAQ come from the germline V gene (reference sequence). CDR3 bases: TGTGCCAGCAGCTTAGGTCGGGGTCCCGAGCAGTACTTC. Its translation: CASSLGRGPEQYF.

V and J are TRBV27 and TRBJ2-2; D is unclear. Germline V gives CDR1 MNHEY, CDR2 SMNVEV (reference sequence). The CDR3 covers 13 residues. The V end lost 7 bases, the J end lost 8 bases, and 14 bases lay between the germline ends. The CDR3, as DNA: TGTGCCAGCACCACTGGGGTTGTGGGGGAGCTGTTTTTT. Protein sequence: CASTTGVVGELFF.

The V call is TRBV2, the J call TRBJ2-5; no definite D call. The V gene's germline CDR1 is SNHLY and CDR2 FYNNEI. V was cut by 2 bases and J by 10 bases, with 14 bases left in between. The CDR3 length is 13 residues. The CDR3 spells CASSELSYWDQYF. As DNA, the CDR3 is TGTGCCAGCAGTGAACTATCCTATTGGGACCAGTACTTC.

In its sample, this clonotype was seen a few times. The V gene is TRBV3-1, the J gene TRBJ1-5; D uncertain. The CDR3 is 14 residues long. V dropped 0 bases and J dropped 4 bases, with 7 bases sitting between them. Per germline, CDR1 LGHDT and CDR2 YNNKEL (reference sequence). In DNA, the CDR3 is TGTGCCAGCAGCCAAGATACTCTTAATCAGCCCCAGCATTTT. Translation: CASSQDTLNQPQHF.

This clonotype has just a few counts. This chain connects TRBV5-5 to TRBJ2-1, with D perhaps given as TRBD1 or TRBD2 (5 bases each). The CDR3 is 16 amino acids. In germline, CDR1 is SGHKS, CDR2 YYEKEE (reference sequence). Trimming left V 1 base short and J 6 bases short, with 17 bases between. In DNA form, the CDR3 reads TGTGCCAGCAGCTTGTTTTTTAGTGTTGGGGGCAATGAGCAGTTCTTC. It yields the protein CASSLFFSVGGNEQFF.

In this sample, this clonotype turned up a few times. The rearrangement links TRBV6-5 to TRBJ2-5; D might be TRBD2 (6 bases). This CDR3 spans 12 amino acids. Between the trimmed V and J ends, which lost 10 bases and 5 bases, there was a span of 14 bases. The germline CDR1 and CDR2 sequences are MNHEY and SVGAGI. CDR3 amino acids: CATRHRGETQYF. In DNA form, the CDR3 reads TGTGCCACGCGGCACCGGGGGGAGACCCAGTACTTC.

This clonotype was counted ten times or more. The rearrangement links TRBV20-1 to TRBJ2-1; 9 bases map to TRBD2. V was clipped by 2 bases and J by 2 bases; unmatched bases: 4. The V gene's germline CDR1 is DFQATT and CDR2 SNEGSKA (reference sequence). The CDR3 length is 15 residues. CDR3 in DNA: TGCAGTGCTAGATCTAGCGGGAATGCCTACAATGAGCAGTTCTTC. As protein: CSARSSGNAYNEQFF.

This clonotype was counted only a few times. The chain couples TRBV28 to TRBJ2-1; 13 nucleotides line up with TRBD2. V was clipped by 5 bases and J by 4 bases; unmatched bases: 8. The CDR3 is made up of 17 amino acids. CDR1 and CDR2 from the germline V gene are MDHEN and SYDVKM. CDR3 in DNA: TGTGCCAGCAGTGGACTAGCGGGAGACCACCCTTACAATGAGCAGTTCTTC. Translated, it gives CASSGLAGDHPYNEQFF. The entire variable domain, with the rest obtained from reference TRBV28 and TRBJ2-1, is as follows: DVKVTQSSRYLVKRTGEKVFLECVQDMDHENMFWYRQDPGLGLRLIYFSYDVKMKEKGDIPEGYSVSREKKERFSLILESASTNQTSMYLCASSGLAGDHPYNEQFFGPGTRLTVL.

The gene calls are TRBV7-9 and TRBJ1-5; D gene unclear. Looked up from germline, CDR1 is SEHNR and CDR2 is FQNEAQ (reference sequence). The CDR3 has 16 residues. The V end was cut by 4 bases, the J end by 2 bases, with 15 bases between. CDR3 sequence: CASSYGPPAGNQPQHF. Written as DNA, the CDR3 is TGTGCCAGCAGCTATGGGCCTCCGGCGGGCAATCAGCCCCAGCATTTT.

The rearrangement uses TRBV28 and TRBJ2-2; 8 bases align to TRBD1. Trimming cost V 5 bases and J 5 bases; bases outside gene matches: 16. The CDR3 is 18 amino acids. Germline CDR1 MDHEN, CDR2 SYDVKM. CDR3 DNA sequence: TGTGCCAGCAGTCCGACAGGGGAGACGGTCCCGAGAACCGGGGAGCTGTTTTTT. Translation: CASSPTGETVPRTGELFF.

In DNA form, the CDR3 reads TGTGCCAGCAGCCAAGCCCGGGACAGGGACTATGGCTACACCTTC. Translated, it gives CASSQARDRDYGYTF. The chain recombines TRBV3-1 with TRBJ1-2, with 9 bases aligning to TRBD1. This CDR3 is built from 15 residues. Germline V gene lookup returns CDR1 LGHDT and CDR2 YNNKEL (reference sequence). V trimming: 1 base; J trimming: 3 bases; junction bases outside the gene matches: 3.

This clonotype showed up just a few times. The V call is TRBV6-2 or TRBV6-3, the J call TRBJ2-7, with 8 bases lining up with TRBD2. V trimming: 2 bases; J trimming: 3 bases; junction bases outside the gene matches: 6. The CDR3 is 15 amino acids. Germline-derived CDR1 and CDR2 are MNHEY and SVGEGT. In DNA, the CDR3 is TGTGCCAGCAGTTACGGCCAGCGGGAGAACTACGAGCAGTACTTC. It codes for CASSYGQRENYEQYF.

The gene calls are TRBV6-1 and TRBJ2-7; perhaps TRBD1 as D (5 bases). CDR3 length: 14 amino acids. CDR1 MNHNS and CDR2 SASEGT come from the germline V gene. The V gene lost 3 bases and the J gene lost 1 base, with 10 bases spanning the gap. CDR3 loop: CASSDLGRSYEQYF. CDR3 DNA sequence: TGTGCCAGCAGTGATCTGGGGCGTTCCTACGAGCAGTACTTC.

The DNA of the CDR3 is TGTGCCACCAGCAGAGTCACAGCCCTGCCCTACGAGCAGTACTTC. Amino acid sequence: CATSRVTALPYEQYF. V and J are TRBV15 and TRBJ2-7; unclear D gene. Germline CDR1 LNHNV, CDR2 YYDKDF (reference sequence). CDR3 length: 15 amino acids. V dropped 1 base and J dropped 2 bases, with 12 bases sitting between them.

This clonotype showed up just a few times. V gene TRBV6-2 or TRBV6-3 combines with J gene TRBJ2-7; D gene uncertain. V dropped 5 bases and J dropped 5 bases, with 10 bases sitting between them. The CDR3 runs to 12 residues. CDR1 and CDR2 from the germline V gene are MNHEY and SVGEGT. CDR3 residues: CASSTGLHEQYF. The CDR3 coding sequence is TGTGCCAGCAGTACGGGCCTGCACGAGCAGTACTTC.

At least ten counts were recorded for this clonotype. This chain joins TRBV29-1 and TRBJ1-1; weak D call: TRBD1 (6 bases). Germline values: CDR1 SQVTM, CDR2 ANQGSEA. The CDR3 extends over 13 amino acids. V was pared by 6 bases and J by 4 bases, with 15 bases between. The CDR3 loop reads CSVGGALPTEAFF. The CDR3 DNA reads as TGCAGCGTGGGGGGGGCCCTTCCCACTGAAGCTTTCTTT.

As regards this clonotype: A much larger clone differs from this one at a single base, so this may be a read error. V and J are TRBV4-1 and TRBJ1-1, with TRBD1 identical over 7 bases. There are 14 residues in the CDR3. Germline V gene lookup returns CDR1 MGHRA and CDR2 YSYEKL. The CDR3 spells CAGSQPDRVTEAFF. The CDR3 DNA follows: TGCGCCGGCAGCCAGCCCGACAGGGTCACTGAAGCTTTCTTT.

This chain joins TRBV4-3 and TRBJ2-7; TRBD2 might be the D (6 bases). Looked up from germline, CDR1 is LGHNA and CDR2 is YSLEER. The CDR3 extends over 15 amino acids. V lost 0 bases and J 6 bases, leaving 15 bases between the germline ends. CDR3 in DNA: TGCGCCAGCAGCCAAGAAGTGGGGGGTCTGGGCGAGCAGTACTTC. It encodes CASSQEVGGLGEQYF.

The CDR3 bases are TGCGCCAGCAGCTTGGAGGCCCAGTGGGGGGGCACTGAAGCTTTCTTT. Its translation: CASSLEAQWGGTEAFF. The chain carries TRBV5-1 and TRBJ1-1; possible D gene TRBD1, 5 bases. V was shortened by 0 bases and J by 4 bases, with 16 bases between the two germline ends. Germline-derived CDR1 and CDR2 are SGHRS and YFSETQ. This CDR3 region has 16 residues. Full variable domain (remainder filled in from reference TRBV5-1 and TRBJ1-1): KAGVTQTPRYLIKTRGQQVTLSCSPISGHRSVSWYQQTPGQGLQFLFEYFSETQRNKGNFPGRFSGRQFSNSRSEMNVSTLELGDSALYLCASSLEAQWGGTEAFFGQGTRLTVV.

V and J are TRBV6-5 and TRBJ2-7; the match to TRBD1 covers 7 bases. Looked up from germline, CDR1 is MNHEY and CDR2 is SVGAGI. CDR3 size: 13 residues. V shed 0 bases and J 6 bases; nucleotides not matched to a gene: 2. CDR3 DNA sequence: TGTGCCAGCAGTTACTCGACAGGGAGCGAGCAGTACTTC. Protein: CASSYSTGSEQYF.

This sequence joins TRBV19 and TRBJ1-5; D not certain. The length of the CDR3 is 13 residues. Germline V gene lookup returns CDR1 LNHDA and CDR2 SQIVND (reference sequence). Trimming cost V 1 base and J 1 base, with 2 bases left between them. The CDR3 protein is CASSIASNQPQHF. CDR3 bases: TGTGCCAGTAGTATAGCCAGCAATCAGCCCCAGCATTTT. Together with reference TRBV19 and TRBJ1-5, the CDR3 gives the full variable domain: DGGITQSPKYLFRKEGQNVTLSCEQNLNHDAMYWYRQDPGQGLRLIYYSQIVNDFQKGDIAEGYSVSREKKESFPLTVTSAQKNPTAFYLCASSIASNQPQHFGDGTRLSIL.